A selection of T cell receptor beta chains follows, all from one sample in a study of shared clonotypes between healthy human individuals. Data came from immunoSEQ multiplex PCR; TCRdb stores just in-frame clones and leaves some out. The table lists around 990,000 clones, 60% to 85% of them singletons. Sequencing was done on a sample of memory CD4+ T cells from PBMCs. The origin of the receptors is a man aged 18 to 35 in good health. Some clones in this sample may be carry-over from other donors' samples. The CDR3 runs from the conserved cysteine through the conserved F or W. D genes are given only for firm matches. The listing skips clone size in some rows; elsewhere it reads once, few, many or a size class.

abundance | d_gene | j_gene | v_gene | CDR3aa | CDR3nt
many | . | TRBJ2-5 | TRBV4-3 | CASSQGHQETQYF | TGCGCCAGCAGCCAAGGGCACCAAGAGACCCAGTACTTC
once | . | TRBJ1-2 | TRBV30 | CAWDGSNYGYTF | TGTGCCTGGGATGGTTCTAACTATGGCTACACCTTC
. | . | TRBJ2-3 | TRBV29-1 | CSSKGLGDGTDTQYF | TGCAGCTCCAAGGGGTTAGGGGACGGCACAGATACGCAGTATTTT
. | TRBD2 | TRBJ2-1 | TRBV7-2 | CASSLRLAGDLIGNEQFF | TGTGCCAGCAGCTTAAGACTAGCGGGAGACCTGATAGGGAATGAGCAGTTCTTC
. | TRBD1 | TRBJ2-1 | TRBV19 | CASSIIWTGGNEQFF | TGTGCCAGTAGTATTATCTGGACAGGGGGCAATGAGCAGTTCTTC
. | . | TRBJ1-2 | TRBV28 | CASRAGSNYGYTF | TGTGCCAGCAGGGCAGGGTCGAACTATGGCTACACCTTC
many | TRBD1 | TRBJ1-1 | TRBV30 | CAWTPWRDSQNTEAFF | TGTGCCTGGACGCCGTGGCGGGACAGCCAAAACACTGAAGCTTTCTTT
. | . | TRBJ1-5 | TRBV7-2 | CASSLAVQGNQPQHF | TGTGCCAGCAGCTTAGCGGTCCAGGGCAATCAGCCCCAGCATTTT
. | TRBD1 | TRBJ1-2 | TRBV5-1 | CASSLEQGVYYGYTF | TGCGCCAGCAGCTTGGAACAGGGGGTTTACTATGGCTACACCTTC
. | TRBD2 | TRBJ2-5 | TRBV29-1 | CSVAVSGRGETQYF | TGCAGCGTTGCGGTGAGCGGGAGAGGGGAGACCCAGTACTTC
. | TRBD1 | TRBJ1-1 | TRBV10-3 | CAISGNDRGNTEAFF | TGTGCCATCAGTGGCAACGACAGGGGGAACACTGAGGCTTTCTTT
. | . | TRBJ1-6 | TRBV2 | CASSGNSPLHF | TGTGCCAGCAGTGGGAATTCACCCCTCCACTTT
. | . | TRBJ1-4 | TRBV6-5 | CASSLRTATNEKLFF | TGTGCCAGCAGTCTCAGGACAGCAACTAATGAAAAACTGTTTTTT
. | . | TRBJ2-2 | TRBV7-7 | CASSPGDTGELFF | TGTGCCAGCAGCCCTGGGGACACCGGGGAGCTGTTTTTT
. | . | TRBJ1-5 | TRBV15 | CATSRAPDWGYSNQPQHF | TGTGCCACCAGCAGAGCCCCTGACTGGGGATATAGCAATCAGCCCCAGCATTTT
. | . | TRBJ2-6 | TRBV7-2 | CASRPPGANVLTF | TGTGCCAGCAGGCCGCCTGGGGCCAACGTCCTGACTTTC
. | TRBD1 | TRBJ1-4 | TRBV2 | CASSRNYRGDNEKLFF | TGTGCCAGCAGTCGCAATTACAGGGGGGATAATGAAAAACTGTTTTTT
. | TRBD2 | TRBJ2-2 | TRBV30 | CAWRSILAGWDGTGELFF | TGTGCCTGGAGATCAATCCTAGCGGGGTGGGACGGAACCGGGGAGCTGTTTTTT
few | . | TRBJ1-3 | TRBV7-9 | CASSVQSSGNTIYF | TGTGCCAGCAGCGTACAGAGCTCTGGAAACACCATATATTTT
. | . | TRBJ2-5 | TRBV5-4 | CASSLGSGGETQYF | TGTGCCAGCAGCTTGGGTTCAGGGGGGGAGACCCAGTACTTC
. | . | TRBJ2-2 | TRBV5-1 | CASRVIWGTGELFF | TGCGCCAGCAGAGTGATTTGGGGCACCGGGGAGCTGTTTTTT
. | . | TRBJ2-5 | TRBV18 | CASSPLLSPEETQYF | TGTGCCAGCTCACCATTGTTGAGCCCCGAGGAGACCCAGTACTTC
few | . | TRBJ2-7 | TRBV29-1 | CSVESSSYEQYF | TGCAGCGTTGAATCGAGCTCCTACGAGCAGTACTTC
. | . | TRBJ2-1 | TRBV14 | CASSRGGAFSYNEQFF | TGTGCCAGCAGCCGAGGCGGGGCCTTCTCCTACAATGAGCAGTTCTTC
. | . | TRBJ2-7 | TRBV15 | CATSRDNSYEQYF | TGTGCCACCAGCCGGGACAACTCCTACGAGCAGTACTTC
few | . | TRBJ1-1 | TRBV5-8 | CASSSGDGNTEAFF | TGTGCCAGCAGCTCGGGGGACGGAAACACTGAAGCTTTCTTT
once | . | TRBJ2-5 | TRBV11-2 | CASSSPQGRTLETQYF | TGTGCCAGCAGCTCCCCCCAGGGGCGCACCTTGGAGACCCAGTACTTC
. | . | TRBJ2-7 | TRBV18 | CASSPVTGLTPYEQYF | TGTGCCAGCTCACCTGTCACGGGGCTAACCCCCTACGAGCAGTACTTC
. | . | TRBJ2-2 | TRBV19 | CASSMGRGAGGTGELFF | TGTGCCAGTAGTATGGGTCGTGGGGCCGGGGGCACCGGGGAGCTGTTTTTT
. | . | TRBJ1-1 | TRBV7-8 | CASSLASLGRGGTEAFF | TGTGCCAGCAGCTTAGCTTCCCTCGGTCGAGGTGGGACTGAAGCTTTCTTT
. | . | TRBJ1-1 | TRBV5-1 | CASSLIGAENTEAFF | TGCGCCAGCAGCTTGATCGGGGCCGAGAACACTGAAGCTTTCTTT
. | TRBD2 | TRBJ2-5 | TRBV5-1 | CASSPGLAGGQETQYF | TGCGCCAGCAGCCCAGGACTAGCGGGAGGACAAGAGACCCAGTACTTC
once | TRBD2 | TRBJ2-2 | TRBV5-4 | CASSIGLAGGKYLAGELFF | TGTGCCAGCAGCATAGGACTAGCGGGAGGGAAATACTTAGCCGGGGAGCTGTTTTTT
. | TRBD2 | TRBJ2-7 | TRBV28 | CASSLVTSGRALFSYEQYF | TGTGCCAGCAGTTTAGTGACTAGCGGGAGGGCCCTCTTTTCGTACGAGCAGTACTTC
. | . | TRBJ1-6 | TRBV10-3 | CAISESPLGLAEF | TGTGCCATCAGTGAGTCCCCCCTGGGACTGGCCGAATTT
. | TRBD2 | TRBJ2-7 | TRBV6-6 | CASSYTPGLASNEQYF | TGTGCCAGCAGTTACACACCGGGACTAGCTTCCAACGAGCAGTACTTC
. | . | TRBJ2-1 | TRBV5-1 | CASSPAIYNEQFF | TGCGCCAGCAGCCCGGCAATCTACAATGAGCAGTTCTTC
. | . | TRBJ2-7 | TRBV19 | CASSTPQGYEQYF | TGTGCCAGTAGTACGCCCCAGGGCTACGAGCAGTACTTC
. | . | TRBJ2-1 | TRBV28 | CASRLSGRSYNEQFF | TGTGCCAGCAGGCTCAGCGGCCGCTCCTACAATGAGCAGTTCTTC
. | . | TRBJ2-1 | TRBV7-2 | CASSNRGRGAYNEQFF | TGTGCCAGCAGCAATAGAGGGCGGGGCGCCTACAATGAGCAGTTCTTC
few | . | TRBJ1-3 | TRBV28 | CASSDAERARNTIYF | TGTGCCAGCAGTGACGCAGAGAGGGCCCGAAACACCATATATTTT
. | . | TRBJ2-5 | TRBV5-1 | CASSLAGQGETQYF | TGCGCCAGCAGCTTGGCGGGGCAGGGCGAGACCCAGTACTTC
few | TRBD2 | TRBJ2-1 | TRBV27 | CASVPSGVGNEQFF | TGTGCCAGCGTTCCTAGCGGGGTGGGAAATGAGCAGTTCTTC
once | . | TRBJ2-1 | TRBV9 | CASSVGDLFGEQFF | TGTGCCAGCAGCGTAGGGGACTTGTTTGGTGAGCAGTTCTTC
. | TRBD2 | TRBJ2-7 | TRBV28 | CASAGLDEQYF | TGTGCCAGCGCAGGACTAGACGAGCAGTACTTC
few | TRBD2 | TRBJ2-1 | TRBV19 | CASSGWRGGSYNEQFF | TGTGCCAGTAGTGGGTGGCGGGGGGGCTCCTACAATGAGCAGTTCTTC
few | . | TRBJ2-5 | TRBV29-1 | CSVGTEETQYF | TGCAGCGTTGGGACAGAAGAGACCCAGTACTTC